This passage covers 26 T cell receptor beta chains from one sample sequenced in a study of regulatory T cells in long-lasting Graves disease. Time point indicated: persistent/refractory GD, antithyroid drugs over 5 years with positive TRAb. Making the TCR library involved RNA that had been extracted from PBMCs. Building the TCR beta libraries relied on iRepertoire HTBI primers, and CDR3 regions underwent Arm-PCR. One entry per CDR3 protein, called by TCRdb with MiXCR from the multiplex PCR reads. The table includes about 460,000 distinct CDR3 sequences, 20% to 25% detected once. The sequences come from peripheral blood mononuclear cells (PBMCs), collected when the disease was refractory, from a patient treated with antithyroid drugs. Every receptor here comes from a female donor with Graves disease.

This clonotype was recorded at least ten times. The chain combines TRBV28 with TRBJ2-2, with a possible D match to TRBD2 (5 bases). The V gene's germline CDR1 is MDHEN and CDR2 SYDVKM. The CDR3 covers 15 residues. V was pared by 7 bases and J by 1 base, with 13 bases between. CDR3 sequence: CASTPTGKNTGELFF. As DNA, the CDR3 is TGTGCCAGCACCCCGACCGGGAAGAACACCGGGGAGCTGTTTTTT.

This clonotype appeared many times. This sequence joins TRBV12-3 or TRBV12-4 and TRBJ1-5; tentative D call: TRBD1 (5 bases). The V end lost 3 bases, the J end lost 14 bases, and 14 bases lay between the germline ends. The CDR3 extends over 12 amino acids. The CDR3 DNA follows: TGTGCCAGCAGTTTTGGTCAGGGCGTTGAGCATTTT. It is translated as CASSFGQGVEHF.

This clonotype was counted ten times or more. The V call is TRBV6-5, the J call TRBJ2-5; 7 bases align to TRBD2. There are 15 residues in the CDR3. Trimming removed 1 base from V and 3 bases from J; junction bases left unmatched: 5. Germline lookup yields CDR1 MNHEY and CDR2 SVGAGI. CDR3 sequence: CASSYFAREEETQYF. CDR3 DNA: TGTGCCAGCAGTTACTTTGCTCGGGAGGAAGAGACCCAGTACTTC.

This clonotype has only a few counts. The chain couples TRBV7-2 to TRBJ1-5, with TRBD1 identical over 9 bases. Germline V gene sequence: CDR1 SGHTA, CDR2 FQGNSA. CDR3 length: 15 amino acids. Trimming removed 5 bases from V and 9 bases from J; junction bases left unmatched: 11. This CDR3 is CASSPSGQGDGPQHF. CDR3 DNA sequence: TGTGCCAGCAGCCCCTCGGGACAGGGAGACGGGCCCCAGCATTTT.

This clonotype was seen only a few times. This chain uses TRBV6-4 with TRBJ1-4, with TRBD1 as a possible D gene (5 bases). The V gene's germline CDR1 is MRHNA and CDR2 SNTAGT. The CDR3 consists of 17 residues. Trimming removed 5 bases from V and 1 base from J, with 17 bases in between. This CDR3 is CASSYGPGRGTNEKLFF. The CDR3 DNA reads TGTGCCAGCAGTTATGGCCCAGGGCGAGGAACTAATGAAAAACTGTTTTTT.

This clonotype was picked up many times. The V and J genes are TRBV12-3 or TRBV12-4 and TRBJ2-7, with D perhaps assigned TRBD1 or TRBD2 (5 bases each). V dropped 2 bases and J dropped 3 bases, with 11 bases sitting between them. This CDR3 has 14 residues. In DNA form, the CDR3 reads TGTGCCAGCAGTTTAAGAGGGGCGAGCTACGAGCAGTACTTC. Its translation is CASSLRGASYEQYF.

The sample holds many counts of this clonotype. This chain uses TRBV12-3 or TRBV12-4 with TRBJ1-2, with D perhaps matching TRBD1 (5 bases). Trimming removed 3 bases from V and 8 bases from J, with 19 bases in between. The length of the CDR3 is 15 residues. This CDR3 reads CASSFTGGDIVGYTF. The CDR3 coding sequence is TGTGCCAGCAGTTTCACTGGGGGAGATATCGTGGGCTACACCTTC.

The CDR3 protein is CASSLNVRTGGLRAFF. The CDR3 nucleotides are TGTGCCAGCAGCTTAAACGTCCGGACAGGTGGATTAAGAGCTTTCTTT. The chain recombines TRBV7-3 with TRBJ1-1, with 7 bases matching TRBD1. In germline, CDR1 is SGHTA, CDR2 FQGTGA. Trimming at V came to 1 base and at J to 10 bases, leaving 15 bases not matched to a gene. The CDR3 is 16 amino acids.

This sequence joins TRBV24-1 and TRBJ2-1; 8 bases match TRBD1. CDR3 length: 15 amino acids. After removal of 9 bases from V and 1 base from J, the junction contained 7 bases not matched to a gene. Germline assignment: CDR1 KGHDR and CDR2 SFDVKD. The CDR3 bases are TGTGCCACCGCAGGACAGGGCCCATCCTACAATGAGCAGTTCTTC. Its protein is CATAGQGPSYNEQFF.

The chain joins TRBV24-1 to TRBJ2-1; 7 bases are shared with TRBD1. This CDR3 region has 15 residues. The germline V gene has CDR1 KGHDR and CDR2 SFDVKD. V shed 4 bases and J 8 bases; nucleotides not matched to a gene: 10. Here the CDR3 DNA reads TGTGCCACCAGTGACCGGAGCAGGGGGAGCGATGAGCAGTTCTTC. This translates into CATSDRSRGSDEQFF.

The sample holds many counts of this clonotype. This chain joins TRBV2 and TRBJ2-7; TRBD2 agrees at 8 bases. Germline CDR1 and CDR2: SNHLY and FYNNEI. J lost 2 bases, V lost 6 bases, and 6 bases had no gene match. The CDR3 runs 14 residues. In DNA form, the CDR3 reads TGTGCCAGCAGGATAGCGGGACGAGCCTACGAGCAGTACTTC. This sequence encodes CASRIAGRAYEQYF.

Ten or more counts support this clonotype. J is TRBJ2-2 and V is TRBV6-2 or TRBV6-3; 11 bases match TRBD1. Germline-derived CDR1 and CDR2 are MNHEY and SVGEGT. Trimming took 8 bases from V and 6 from J; bases not matched to a gene: 5. The CDR3 consists of 14 residues. CDR3 residues: CASRTGGAAGELFF. The DNA for the CDR3 is TGTGCCAGCCGGACAGGGGGCGCGGCCGGGGAGCTGTTTTTT.

The rearrangement links TRBV20-1 to TRBJ2-7; D perhaps matches TRBD2 (9 bases). This CDR3 has 15 amino acids. Germline-derived CDR1 and CDR2 are DFQATT and SNEGSKA (reference sequence). Trimming cost V 5 bases and J 0 bases, with 17 bases left between them. As DNA, the CDR3 is TGCAGTGCTCTAGCGGGACAGGCCTCCTCCTACGAGCAGTACTTC. Amino acid sequence: CSALAGQASSYEQYF.

A note on this clonotype: The germline gene is not matched at one end of the junction; a read error may be the cause. The chain is built from TRBV14 and TRBJ1-2, with unresolved D. The CDR3 loop spans 12 amino acids. Per the germline V gene, CDR1 is SGHDN and CDR2 is FVKESK. CDR3 sequence (DNA): TGTGCCAGCAGCCGAAACACTTATGGCTCCACCTTC. It specifies CASSRNTYGSTF.

This clonotype was recorded many times. This chain links TRBV29-1 with TRBJ1-1; D not certain. Looked up from germline, CDR1 is SQVTM and CDR2 is ANQGSEA. V was shortened by 1 base and J by 1 base, with 7 bases between the two germline ends. The CDR3 consists of 13 residues. CDR3 sequence reads: CSVEVFGNTEAFF. CDR3 nucleotide sequence: TGCAGCGTTGAAGTGTTTGGGAACACTGAAGCTTTCTTT. Full variable domain (remainder filled in from reference TRBV29-1 and TRBJ1-1): SAVISQKPSRDICQRGTSLTIQCQVDSQVTMMFWYRQQPGQSLTLIATANQGSEATYESGFVIDKFPISRPNLTFSTLTVSNMSPEDSSIYLCSVEVFGNTEAFFGQGTRLTVV.

This clonotype was detected only a few times. The chain recombines TRBV6-1 with TRBJ2-7, with a weak D call TRBD1 (6 bases). V was trimmed by 5 bases and J by 7 bases, leaving 9 bases between them. The CDR3 extends over 11 amino acids. The germline V gene encodes CDR1 MNHNS and CDR2 SASEGT. The CDR3 nucleotides are TGTGCCAGCAGTACCCAGGGGGAGCAGTACTTC. Amino acid sequence: CASSTQGEQYF.

The chain joins TRBV19 to TRBJ2-5; TRBD2 is a possible D gene (6 bases). The V and J ends lost 5 bases and 5 bases respectively, with 15 bases between them. Germline values: CDR1 LNHDA, CDR2 SQIVND (reference sequence). The CDR3 length is 14 residues. CDR3 nucleotide sequence: TGTGCCAGTAGTCTCAGAGGAGGGGCGGAGACCCAGTACTTC. It yields the protein CASSLRGGAETQYF. The whole variable domain, filled in from reference TRBV19 and TRBJ2-5, reads DGGITQSPKYLFRKEGQNVTLSCEQNLNHDAMYWYRQDPGQGLRLIYYSQIVNDFQKGDIAEGYSVSREKKESFPLTVTSAQKNPTAFYLCASSLRGGAETQYFGPGTRLLVL.

This clonotype was detected ten times or more. The J gene is TRBJ1-1, the V gene TRBV20-1; no firm D call. The CDR3 runs 13 residues. CDR1 DFQATT and CDR2 SNEGSKA come from the germline V gene (reference sequence). V was pared by 3 bases and J by 7 bases, with 15 bases between. The CDR3 sequence: CSASISREIEAFF. In nucleotides, the CDR3 is TGCAGTGCTAGCATCAGCCGGGAGATTGAAGCTTTCTTT.

This clonotype came up a few times. The genes are TRBV6-1 and TRBJ2-2; D is possibly TRBD1 (6 bases). The CDR3 sequence is 15 residues long. The V gene lost 10 bases and the J gene lost 3 bases, with 18 bases spanning the gap. CDR1 is MNHNS and CDR2 is SASEGT in the germline V gene. The CDR3 region is CATTRWGRDTGELFF. CDR3 DNA: TGTGCCACCACCCGCTGGGGGCGCGACACCGGGGAGCTGTTTTTT.

This clonotype appeared a few times. The J gene is TRBJ1-2, the V gene TRBV7-9; D uncertain. CDR3 length: 12 residues. Germline V gene lookup returns CDR1 SEHNR and CDR2 FQNEAQ (reference sequence). The ends were cut back, 3 bases at V and 8 bases at J, with 10 bases in the middle. As DNA, the CDR3 is TGTGCCAGCAGCTTGCCCATCGGGGGCTACACCTTC. Translation: CASSLPIGGYTF.

About this clonotype: A much larger clonotype is one base distant, so this may be a read error. V usage is TRBV28 and J usage is TRBJ1-1, with TRBD1 identical over 7 bases. The CDR3 runs 16 residues. Germline CDR1 reads MDHEN; CDR2 reads SYDVKM. V gave up 7 bases and J gave up 1 base; unmatched junction bases: 12. The CDR3 is CASTFSQGGENTEAFF. The CDR3 coding sequence is TGTGCCAGCACATTCAGCCAGGGGGGGGAGAACACTGAAGCTTTCTTT.

This clonotype was seen repeatedly, ten times or more. This chain links TRBV12-3 or TRBV12-4 with TRBJ2-5; D is possibly TRBD1 (7 bases). The CDR3 runs to 16 residues. Trimming left V 0 bases short and J 2 bases short, with 13 bases between. DNA for the CDR3: TGTGCCAGCAGTTTAGCGTCAGGGGGAGGACAAGAGACCCAGTACTTC. This sequence encodes CASSLASGGGQETQYF.

The table lists this clonotype with many counts. The chain combines TRBV28 with TRBJ2-7; TRBD1 aligns across 7 bases. Germline trimming cut 5 bases from V and 1 base from J; bases unmatched to any gene: 11. Germline values: CDR1 MDHEN, CDR2 SYDVKM. This CDR3 has 16 amino acids. The CDR3 protein is CASSPRRQGPSYEQYF. CDR3 bases: TGTGCCAGCAGTCCTCGCCGACAGGGCCCGTCCTACGAGCAGTACTTC.

This clonotype has more than one count but fewer than ten. The chain recombines TRBV20-1 with TRBJ2-7; TRBD2 matches 7 bases. The junction had 14 bases not matched to a gene; V was cut back by 3 bases and J by 6 bases. Germline V gives CDR1 DFQATT, CDR2 SNEGSKA (reference sequence). The CDR3 runs 15 residues. CDR3 in amino acids: CSASLFVLAEREQYF. The CDR3 nucleotides are TGCAGTGCTAGCTTATTTGTTCTAGCGGAGCGCGAGCAGTACTTC.

This clonotype was observed a handful of times. This sequence joins TRBV5-1 and TRBJ2-7; D not resolved. Germline V gene lookup returns CDR1 SGHRS and CDR2 YFSETQ. The CDR3 runs to 13 residues. Trimming removed 3 bases at V and 10 bases at J, with 17 bases between. The CDR3 DNA is TGCGCCAGCAGCTCAATAGGCCTAAGGGAACAGTACTTC. Protein: CASSSIGLREQYF. Full variable domain (missing parts from reference TRBV5-1 and TRBJ2-7): KAGVTQTPRYLIKTRGQQVTLSCSPISGHRSVSWYQQTPGQGLQFLFEYFSETQRNKGNFPGRFSGRQFSNSRSEMNVSTLELGDSALYLCASSSIGLREQYFGPGTRLTVT.

This clonotype was seen repeatedly, ten times or more. This rearrangement joins TRBV12-3 or TRBV12-4 to TRBJ1-4; D ambiguous. The CDR3 length is 15 residues. Trimming cost V 5 bases and J 2 bases, with 12 bases left between them. CDR3 in amino acids: CASSLNLGTNEKLFF. The CDR3 DNA follows: TGTGCCAGCAGTCTTAACCTGGGGACTAATGAAAAACTGTTTTTT.